Shown below are 11 T cell receptor beta chains from a single sample sequenced in a study of blood T cells in healthy people across ages. Primers used in a second PCR of about 7 to 11 cycles were a sample-barcoded 5' primer and a J-beta primer mix. Each CDR3 protein is one row after TCRdb ran MiXCR on the 5' RACE reads. Altogether some 1.4 million distinct CDR3 sequences are present, 42% being singletons, with the ten largest covering roughly 7.9%. The sample was blood. These receptors were taken from a woman aged 18-35 years in good health.

The gene calls are TRBV5-1 and TRBJ2-3, with D possibly TRBD1 on 5 matching bases. CDR3 length: 13 amino acids. Trimming took off 8 bases at V and 2 bases at J, with 12 bases between the two ends. Germline loops: CDR1 SGHRS, CDR2 YFSETQ. The CDR3 DNA reads as TGCGCCAGTACAGGAGCGAACACAGATACGCAGTATTTT. Protein sequence: CASTGANTDTQYF.

This clonotype showed up just a few times. V is TRBV5-1 and J is TRBJ2-3; TRBD1 agrees at 8 bases. V gave up 0 bases and J gave up 4 bases; unmatched junction bases: 7. Germline values: CDR1 SGHRS, CDR2 YFSETQ. The CDR3 runs to 16 residues. The CDR3 here is CASSLGQGARSDTQYF. The CDR3 DNA reads as TGCGCCAGCAGCTTGGGCCAGGGGGCAAGGTCAGATACGCAGTATTTT.

The rearrangement joins TRBV20-1 to TRBJ2-5, with D hard to call. Germline CDR1 reads DFQATT; CDR2 reads SNEGSKA (reference sequence). CDR3 size: 15 residues. V lost 5 bases to trimming and J lost 4 bases, with 20 bases between them. Here the CDR3 DNA reads TGCAGTGCTCCCCGACCAACATTCTTCGGAGAGACCCAGTACTTC. It codes for CSAPRPTFFGETQYF.

The rearrangement uses TRBV20-1 and TRBJ2-6, with D perhaps TRBD1 (6 bases). Germline V gene lookup returns CDR1 DFQATT and CDR2 SNEGSKA (reference sequence). Between the trimmed V and J ends, which lost 6 bases and 0 bases, there was a span of 9 bases. This CDR3 spans 14 amino acids. The CDR3 DNA is TGCAGTGCCCAGGGGTACTCTGGGGCCAACGTCCTGACTTTC. Translated, it gives CSAQGYSGANVLTF.

Of note for this clonotype: An end of the junction does not agree with germline; a read error may underlie this. The chain uses TRBV6-5 and TRBJ2-3; 8 nucleotides agree with TRBD1. The CDR3 runs to 14 residues. Germline loops: CDR1 MNHEY, CDR2 SVGAGI. CDR3 in amino acids: CASSYRTGSDTRYF. In nucleotides, the CDR3 is TGTGCCAGCAGTTACCGGACAGGGTCAGATACGCGGTATTTT.

Remarks on this clonotype: One junction end disagrees with the germline gene, perhaps due to a read error. The V and J genes are TRBV20-1 and TRBJ1-5; D not certain. Germline loops: CDR1 DFQATT, CDR2 SNEGSKA (reference sequence). The CDR3 is made up of 15 amino acids. The DNA for the CDR3 is TGCAGTGCTAGAGCAGAGACCCATAGCAATCAGCCCCGGCATTTT. It specifies CSARAETHSNQPRHF.

V and J are TRBV28 and TRBJ2-6; 8 nucleotides match TRBD1. The J segment lost 0 bases and the V segment lost 3 bases, leaving 4 bases of the junction unmatched. Germline assignment: CDR1 MDHEN and CDR2 SYDVKM. This CDR3 has 17 amino acids. The chain's CDR3 is CASSFQGATSGANVLTF. The CDR3 nucleotides read TGTGCCAGCAGTTTCCAGGGGGCCACCTCTGGGGCCAACGTCCTGACTTTC. The full variable domain, with the rest looked up from reference TRBV28 and TRBJ2-6, is DVKVTQSSRYLVKRTGEKVFLECVQDMDHENMFWYRQDPGLGLRLIYFSYDVKMKEKGDIPEGYSVSREKKERFSLILESASTNQTSMYLCASSFQGATSGANVLTFGAGSRLTVL.

The rearrangement joins TRBV10-1 to TRBJ1-2, with D uncertain. CDR3 length: 13 amino acids. Germline assignment: CDR1 WNHNN and CDR2 SYGVQD (reference sequence). The V end lost 0 bases, the J end lost 6 bases, and 8 bases lay between the germline ends. The CDR3 bases are TGCGCCAGCAGTGAGTCCCTCGGGAATGGCTACACCTTC. Protein sequence: CASSESLGNGYTF.

This clonotype showed up just a few times. V usage is TRBV9 and J usage is TRBJ2-3; D possibly uses TRBD1 or TRBD2 (5 bases each). Germline CDR1 SGDLS, CDR2 YYNGEE. The CDR3 contains 12 residues. Between the trimmed V and J ends, which lost 3 bases and 13 bases, there was a span of 15 bases. The CDR3 DNA reads as TGTGCCAGCAGCGCCGGGGCTAACTACAAGTATTTT. As protein: CASSAGANYKYF.

The chain combines TRBV12-3 or TRBV12-4 with TRBJ2-1, with TRBD2 matching over 8 bases. J lost 7 bases, V lost 5 bases, and 10 bases had no gene match. The CDR3 consists of 15 residues. This CDR3 reads CASSPGGLGGNEQFF. The CDR3 DNA reads TGTGCCAGCAGTCCGGGGGGACTAGGAGGGAATGAGCAGTTCTTC.

The V gene is TRBV30, the J gene TRBJ1-1, with D perhaps TRBD1 (5 bases). V gave up 4 bases and J gave up 5 bases, with 23 bases separating them. This CDR3 has 16 amino acids. Germline CDR1 reads GTSNPN; CDR2 reads SVGIG (reference sequence). CDR3 coding DNA: TGTGCCTGGACCAACCCTCCGGGACGGAGAAGGACTGAAGCTTTCTTT. Translating gives CAWTNPPGRRRTEAFF.